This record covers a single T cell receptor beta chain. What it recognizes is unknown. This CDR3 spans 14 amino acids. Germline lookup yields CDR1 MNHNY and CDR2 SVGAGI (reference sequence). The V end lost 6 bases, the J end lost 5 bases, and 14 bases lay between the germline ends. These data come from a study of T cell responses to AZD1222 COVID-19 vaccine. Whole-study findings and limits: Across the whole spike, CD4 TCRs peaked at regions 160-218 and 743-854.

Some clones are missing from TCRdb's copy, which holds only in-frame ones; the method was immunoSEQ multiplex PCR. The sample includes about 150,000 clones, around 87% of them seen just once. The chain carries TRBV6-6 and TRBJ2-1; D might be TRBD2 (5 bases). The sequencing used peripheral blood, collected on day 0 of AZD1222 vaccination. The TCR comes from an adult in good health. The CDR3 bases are TGTGCCAGCAGGGAAACTAGTTCCCACAATGAGCAGTTCTTC. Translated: CASRETSSHNEQFF.